The present T cell receptor beta chain was sequenced within a study of T cells in Graves' hyperthyroidism and ophthalmopathy. Study-wide results and limits: Most clonotypes expanded in the thyroid (above 0.001) were also present in blood.

Amplified regions were TCR beta CDR3 sequences from RNA transcripts. During a first-round RT-PCR of the TCR CDR3, the HTBI primer set was used. TCRdb used MiXCR to reprocess the multiplex PCR reads, holding one entry per CDR3 protein. Of about 680,000 distinct CDR3 sequences in the sample, about a third were seen once. V gave up 9 bases and J gave up 3 bases; unmatched junction bases: 7. The CDR3 spans 14 residues. CDR1 is SEHNR and CDR2 is FQNEAQ in the germline V gene (reference sequence). Remarks on this clonotype: Antigen specificity is unknown.

Uncontrolled infection, other autoimmune disease, pregnancy or lactation led to exclusion. Sequencing was done on a sample of blood. The V gene is TRBV7-9, the J gene TRBJ2-7; 11 bases are shared with TRBD1. The clonotype was recovered from a woman in her thirties or forties with Graves' hyperthyroidism. DNA for the CDR3: TGTGCCAGTAGAGAAGGGACAGGGGGCTACGAGCAGTACTTC. Translated, it gives CASREGTGGYEQYF.